A selection of T cell receptor beta chains follows, all from one sample in a study of CD8 T cells in Susac syndrome. TCRdb analysed the immunoSEQ multiplex PCR reads with MiXCR anew, one entry per CDR3 protein. The sample holds under 95,000 distinct CDR3 sequences, roughly 94% seen once. Sequenced: CD4+ T cells from PBMCs. These receptors originate from a human donor with Susac syndrome. Each CDR3 is given without its conserved first and last residue.

V,J,CDR3
TRBV2,TRBJ2-5,ASEGTGETQY
TRBV28,TRBJ2-6,ASSFPFSGANVLT
TRBV5-1,TRBJ2-2,ASSPRTGRNGELF
TRBV20-1,TRBJ1-1,SAYYTGGVFTEAF
TRBV29-1,TRBJ2-1,SVTASGSPTSYNEQF
TRBV30,TRBJ1-1,AFSWGHAEAF
TRBV5-1,TRBJ1-1,ASSLRQGTNTEAF
TRBV28,TRBJ1-1,ASSLGGLNTEAF
TRBV30,TRBJ1-1,AWKKTDVREWSEAF
TRBV25-1,TRBJ2-3,AGARGAIDTQY
TRBV15,TRBJ1-1,ATRTRVSGTEAF
TRBV6-4,TRBJ2-2,ASRPQGAGSTGELF
TRBV11-2,TRBJ1-2,ASAPGTGNANYGYT
TRBV25-1,TRBJ1-1,ASSELGRVNAEAF
TRBV12-3/TRBV12-4,TRBJ1-1,ASGRGARNTEAF
TRBV5-1,TRBJ1-1,ASSPGQGLNTEAF
TRBV7-8,TRBJ2-7,ASSPYRVAGPYEQY
TRBV9,TRBJ2-7,ASSVSGQGPYEQY
TRBV20-1,TRBJ2-5,SARVGNSETQY
TRBV30,TRBJ1-1,AWSESTEAF
TRBV20-1,TRBJ2-3,SARNFGSASDTQY
TRBV5-1,TRBJ2-5,ASSLDGVGETQY
TRBV5-1,TRBJ2-1,ASSLAAGRDEQF
TRBV15,TRBJ1-6,ATSRDRGLSPLH
TRBV20-1,TRBJ2-7,SARDGGTLSYEQY
TRBV20-1,TRBJ1-2,SASSRYGYT
TRBV7-2,TRBJ1-1,ASRPARAGNTEAF
TRBV5-4,TRBJ2-5,ASSASGTRETQY
TRBV7-9,TRBJ1-2,ASSFGRGASYGYT
TRBV29-1,TRBJ1-3,SVAPGTGTGNTIY
TRBV29-1,TRBJ2-3,SADVGGADTQY
TRBV9,TRBJ2-7,ASSVSGKDEQY
TRBV25-1,TRBJ2-1,ASTPGGGAYNEQF
TRBV11-2,TRBJ2-1,ASSLYGDRDGTEQF
TRBV24-1,TRBJ2-2,ATTRGTGELF
TRBV29-1,TRBJ2-3,SVRDGSTDTQY
TRBV9,TRBJ1-6,ASSVDPYNSPLH
TRBV25-1,TRBJ2-5,ASSITSGGKETQY
TRBV3-1,TRBJ2-5,ASSPVGGVETQY
TRBV2,TRBJ2-7,ASSRTIYEQY
TRBV28,TRBJ2-4,ASSLGQGAKNIQY
TRBV4-1,TRBJ1-5,ASSQDGGDNQPQH
TRBV29-1,TRBJ2-1,SVGRGASEQF
TRBV9,TRBJ2-1,ASTPLGASYNEQF
TRBV11-2,TRBJ2-6,ASSFRGPSSGANVLT
TRBV30,TRBJ1-2,AWSVSVAGGGYT
TRBV12-3/TRBV12-4,TRBJ2-7,ASTPWRRSSYEQY
TRBV18,TRBJ2-1,ASSREETGTGYNEQF
TRBV9,TRBJ2-1,ASSVDPRGRDNEQF
TRBV7-3,TRBJ2-7,ASSLVRSIYEQY
TRBV10-3,TRBJ2-1,AIRRQDEQF
TRBV20-1,TRBJ2-1,SARRTSYNEQF
TRBV12-3/TRBV12-4,TRBJ2-1,ASSFHGTGVGGEQF
TRBV5-1,TRBJ2-7,ASSLRQGLYYEQY
TRBV2,TRBJ1-1,ASSGDSPEAF
TRBV28,TRBJ1-1,ASRGRPEAF
TRBV28,TRBJ2-7,ASRLAGAVDEQY
TRBV6-5,TRBJ2-4,ASSYRERGSY
TRBV3-1,TRBJ2-7,ATSRDSMTYEQY
TRBV12-3/TRBV12-4,TRBJ1-2,ASSPDVEYGYT